This T cell receptor (beta chain) was profiled in a study of blood T cells in healthy people across ages. This clonotype has only a few counts. The authors ran a second PCR of roughly 6 to 11 cycles using a sample-barcoded 5' primer and a J-beta primer mix. TCRdb fed the 5' RACE reads into MiXCR, producing one record per CDR3 protein. The repertoire holds 650,000 to 1,000,000 distinct CDR3 sequences, with 35% to 40% as singletons. Per germline, CDR1 KGHSH and CDR2 LQKENI. With 2 bases removed from V and 9 bases from J, the gap between germline ends came to 14 bases. The CDR3 contains 15 residues. The sequencing sample was made of blood. The V call is TRBV18, the J call TRBJ1-6, with D maybe TRBD1 (5 bases). The receptor's source is a young man in good health. CDR3 sequence reads: CASSPGTGASSPLHF. The CDR3 DNA is TGTGCCAGCTCACCAGGGACTGGGGCCTCTTCACCCCTCCACTTT.